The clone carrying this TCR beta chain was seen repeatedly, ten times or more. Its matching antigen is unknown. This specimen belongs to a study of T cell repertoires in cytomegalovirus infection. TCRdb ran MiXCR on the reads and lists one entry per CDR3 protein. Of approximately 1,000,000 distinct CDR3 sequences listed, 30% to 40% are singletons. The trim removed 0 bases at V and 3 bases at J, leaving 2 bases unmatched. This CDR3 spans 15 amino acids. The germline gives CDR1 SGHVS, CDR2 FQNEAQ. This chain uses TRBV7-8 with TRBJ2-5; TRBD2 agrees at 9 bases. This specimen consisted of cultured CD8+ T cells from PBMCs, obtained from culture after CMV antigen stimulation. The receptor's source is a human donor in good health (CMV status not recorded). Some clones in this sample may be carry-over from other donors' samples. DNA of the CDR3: TGTGCCAGCAGCTTAGCGCGGGGGGGAGAAGAGACCCAGTACTTC. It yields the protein CASSLARGGEETQYF.